This T cell receptor beta chain was found in a study of blood T cell repertoires in COVID-19. Study background: There were acute and convalescent COVID-19 samples, and they came from the United States, Italy and Spain.

The ends were cut back, 4 bases at V and 2 bases at J, with 6 bases in the middle. Germline CDR1 reads SNHLY; CDR2 reads FYNNEI. The CDR3 has 13 residues. Per the original data handling: Amplified reference gene primers provided the basis for estimating nucleated cell counts. The method was immunoSEQ multiplex PCR; TCRdb's version includes in-frame clones alone and lacks a portion of them. V and J calls and clone size follow that table, whereas D and trimming were derived from the DNA. The sample shows roughly 110,000 clones, around 80% of them seen only once. The source material was peripheral blood. The sequence was collected from a woman in her 70s with acute or convalescent COVID-19. This chain uses TRBV2 with TRBJ2-1, with D tentatively TRBD1 (5 bases). The CDR3 spells CASSVGPYNEQFF. CDR3 in DNA: TGTGCCAGCAGTGTGGGGCCCTACAATGAGCAGTTCTTC.